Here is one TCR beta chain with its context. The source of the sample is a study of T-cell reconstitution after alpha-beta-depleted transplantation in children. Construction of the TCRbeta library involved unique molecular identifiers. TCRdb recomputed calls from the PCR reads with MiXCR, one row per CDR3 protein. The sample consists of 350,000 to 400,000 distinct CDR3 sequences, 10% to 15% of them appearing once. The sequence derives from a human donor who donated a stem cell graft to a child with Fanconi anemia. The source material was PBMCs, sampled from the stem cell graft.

DNA of the CDR3: TGCGCCAGCAGCCAAGATTGGAGGGGTCCCACAGATACGCAGTATTTT. Translation gives CASSQDWRGPTDTQYF. The chain links TRBV4-3 to TRBJ2-3, with D maybe TRBD2 (6 bases). The germline V gene has CDR1 LGHNA and CDR2 YSLEER. V shed 0 bases and J shed 2 bases, with 12 bases lying between them. CDR3 length: 16 amino acids.